This T cell receptor (beta chain) was captured in a study of T cell clonality in common variable immunodeficiency. This clone was recorded many times. No antigen is known for it. The read ends 3 residues before the CDR3 terminus; that terminus is restored from the germline J gene. Produced via immunoSEQ multiplex PCR; TCRdb's table is partial and in-frame only. The repertoire has under 50,000 clones, none seen only once; the ten largest take about 2.2%. Study results and caveats: Compared with healthy controls, CVID subjects showed increased TCRbeta clonality, mostly in about a third.

The CDR3 extends over 14 amino acids. Germline V CDR1 and CDR2: ENHRY, SYGVKD. The V and J ends lost 4 bases and 4 bases, in that order; junction bases with no gene match: 1. Input material: peripheral blood mononuclear cells. This chain links TRBV10-3 with TRBJ2-3; 11 bases fit TRBD2. The TCR was taken from a person aged 18 to 75 in good health. CDR3 bases read: TGTGCCATCAGTGGTAGCGGGGGGGCAGATACG. It is translated as CAISGSGGADT. The full CDR3 protein reads CAISGSGGADTQYF.